Listed here is a single TCR beta chain. CDR3 length: 13 amino acids. V lost 2 bases and J lost 7; bases outside the gene matches: 3. Germline V gives CDR1 MDHEN, CDR2 SYDVKM. This specimen comes from a study of PD-1 and CTLA-4 blockade in melanoma. Clones were sequenced by immunoSEQ multiplex PCR, and TCRdb holds only the in-frame ones, with some missing. The data hold 32,000 or so clones, with around 90% observed a single time. This sequence joins TRBV28 and TRBJ2-7; 9 positions match TRBD1. This sample comprised CD8+ T cells from peripheral blood, obtained before anti-PD-1 treatment. This receptor was taken from a human donor with melanoma. In nucleotides, the CDR3 is TGTGCCAGCAGTTTAGGACAGGGGTTGGAGCAGTACTTC. Protein product: CASSLGQGLEQYF.